This T cell receptor beta chain was captured in a study of beta chain features in type 1 diabetes. Since all of the isolated RNA was reverse transcribed, expressed TCRB transcripts were what got sequenced. Naive, central memory and regulatory T cell samples produced a mean of roughly 3.8 million reads. Data came from immunoSEQ multiplex PCR; TCRdb stores just in-frame clones and leaves some out. The sample holds approximately 140,000 clones, about a tenth seen once. Findings of the study overall: Overrepresentation of cells with high TCR expression could result from cDNA sequencing. The study found fewer insertions and more deletions at VDJ junctions in type 1 diabetes patients.

This clone was seen a handful of times. Its target is not known. Sorting of CD4+ naive, central memory, regulatory and stem cell-like memory cells was performed via CD45RO/CCR7/CD25/CD127/CD95/CD27. The sample consisted of central memory CD4+ T cells from blood. The TCR originated in a woman between 40 and 50 years old in good health.

CDR3 in DNA: TGCGCCAGCAGCCTGCGCGGGGGGGGCTCTGGGGCCAACGTCCTGACTTTC. Its protein product is CASSLRGGGSGANVLTF. This chain joins TRBV4-1 and TRBJ2-6; 9 bases match TRBD2. CDR1 and CDR2 from the germline V gene are MGHRA and YSYEKL. This CDR3 is built from 17 residues. The V gene end was trimmed by 4 bases and the J gene end by 0 bases; junction bases not matched to a gene: 4.